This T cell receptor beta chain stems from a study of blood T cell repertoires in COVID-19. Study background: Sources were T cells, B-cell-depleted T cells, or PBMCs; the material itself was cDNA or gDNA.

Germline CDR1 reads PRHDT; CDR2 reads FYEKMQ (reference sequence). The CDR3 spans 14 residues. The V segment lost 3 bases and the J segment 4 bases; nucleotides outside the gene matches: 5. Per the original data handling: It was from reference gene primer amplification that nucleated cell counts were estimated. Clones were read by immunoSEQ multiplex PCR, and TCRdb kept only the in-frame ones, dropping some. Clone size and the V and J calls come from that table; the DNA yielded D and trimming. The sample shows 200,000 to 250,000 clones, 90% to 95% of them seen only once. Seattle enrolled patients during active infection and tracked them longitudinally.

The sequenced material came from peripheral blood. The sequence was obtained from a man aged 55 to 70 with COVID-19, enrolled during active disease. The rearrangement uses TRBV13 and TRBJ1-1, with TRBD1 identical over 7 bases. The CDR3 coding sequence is TGTGCCAGCAGCTTTCGACAGGGAGGCACTGAAGCTTTCTTT. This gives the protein CASSFRQGGTEAFF.